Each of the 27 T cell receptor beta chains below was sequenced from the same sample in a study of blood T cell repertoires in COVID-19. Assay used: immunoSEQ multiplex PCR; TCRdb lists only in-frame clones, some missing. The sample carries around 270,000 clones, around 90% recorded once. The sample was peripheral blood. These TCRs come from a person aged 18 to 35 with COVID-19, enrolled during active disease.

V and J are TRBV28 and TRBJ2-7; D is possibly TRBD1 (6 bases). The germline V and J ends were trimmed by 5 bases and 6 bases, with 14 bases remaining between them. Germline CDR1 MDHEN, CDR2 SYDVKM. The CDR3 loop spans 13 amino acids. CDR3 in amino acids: CASSLRTGSEQYF. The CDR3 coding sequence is TGTGCCAGCAGTCTACGAACAGGGTCCGAGCAGTACTTC.

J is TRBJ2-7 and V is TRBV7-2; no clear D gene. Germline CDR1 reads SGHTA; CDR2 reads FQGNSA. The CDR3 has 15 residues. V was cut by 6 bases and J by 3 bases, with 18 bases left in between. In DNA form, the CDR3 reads TGTGCCAGCAGAAAGAGAGCCTCCGCCTACTACGAGCAGTACTTC. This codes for CASRKRASAYYEQYF.

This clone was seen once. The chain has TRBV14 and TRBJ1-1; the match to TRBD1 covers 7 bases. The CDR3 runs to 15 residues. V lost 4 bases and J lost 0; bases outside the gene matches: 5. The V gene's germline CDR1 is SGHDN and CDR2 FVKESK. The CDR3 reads CASSPRTGLNTEAFF. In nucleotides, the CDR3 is TGTGCCAGCAGCCCAAGGACAGGACTGAACACTGAAGCTTTCTTT.

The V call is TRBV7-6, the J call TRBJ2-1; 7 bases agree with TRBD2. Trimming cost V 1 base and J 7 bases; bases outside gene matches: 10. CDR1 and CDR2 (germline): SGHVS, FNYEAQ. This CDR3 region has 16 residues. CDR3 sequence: CASSLEGGALRNEQFF. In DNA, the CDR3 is TGTGCCAGCAGCTTAGAGGGAGGGGCCCTAAGGAATGAGCAGTTCTTC.

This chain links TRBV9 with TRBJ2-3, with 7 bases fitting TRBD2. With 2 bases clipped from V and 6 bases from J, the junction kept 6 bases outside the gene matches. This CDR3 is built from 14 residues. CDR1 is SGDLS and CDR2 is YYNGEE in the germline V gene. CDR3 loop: CASSVLGGYDTQYF. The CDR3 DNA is TGTGCCAGCAGCGTTCTGGGAGGGTACGATACGCAGTATTTT.

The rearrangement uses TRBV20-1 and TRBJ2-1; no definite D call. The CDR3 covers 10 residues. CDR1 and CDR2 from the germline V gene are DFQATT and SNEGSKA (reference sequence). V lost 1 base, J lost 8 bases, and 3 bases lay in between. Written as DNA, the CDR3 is TGCAGTGCTAGAGCAGATGAGCAGTTCTTC. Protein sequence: CSARADEQFF.

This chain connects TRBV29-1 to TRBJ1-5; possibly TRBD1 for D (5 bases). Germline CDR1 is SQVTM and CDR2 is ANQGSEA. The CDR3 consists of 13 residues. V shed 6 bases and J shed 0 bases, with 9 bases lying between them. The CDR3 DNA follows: TGCAGCGTGGTGACAGATAGCAATCAGCCCCAGCATTTT. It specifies CSVVTDSNQPQHF.

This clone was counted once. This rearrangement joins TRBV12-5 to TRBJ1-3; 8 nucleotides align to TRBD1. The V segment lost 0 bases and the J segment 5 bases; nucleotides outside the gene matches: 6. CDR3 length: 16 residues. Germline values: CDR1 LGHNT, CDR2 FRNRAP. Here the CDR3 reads CASGLVLTGGRNTIYF. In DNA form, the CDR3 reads TGTGCTAGTGGTTTGGTACTAACAGGGGGAAGAAACACCATATATTTT.

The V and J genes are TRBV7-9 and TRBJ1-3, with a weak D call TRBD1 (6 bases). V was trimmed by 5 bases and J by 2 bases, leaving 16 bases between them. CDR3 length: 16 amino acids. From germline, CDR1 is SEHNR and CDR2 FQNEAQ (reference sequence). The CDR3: CASSLPPGATGNTIYF. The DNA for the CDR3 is TGTGCCAGCAGCCTGCCCCCAGGGGCGACTGGAAACACCATATATTTT.

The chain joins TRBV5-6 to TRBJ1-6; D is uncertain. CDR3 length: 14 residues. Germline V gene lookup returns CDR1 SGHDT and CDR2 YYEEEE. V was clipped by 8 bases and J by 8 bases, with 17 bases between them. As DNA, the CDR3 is TGTGCCAGTTCCGTGGGCGCGGGCGATTCACCCCTCCACTTT. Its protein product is CASSVGAGDSPLHF.

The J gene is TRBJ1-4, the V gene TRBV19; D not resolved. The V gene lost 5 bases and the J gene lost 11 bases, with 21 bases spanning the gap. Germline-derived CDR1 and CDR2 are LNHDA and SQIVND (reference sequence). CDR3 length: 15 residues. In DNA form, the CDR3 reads TGTGCCAGTAGTCCCCCAGGATGGGAGGGAGAGAAACTGTTTTTT. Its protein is CASSPPGWEGEKLFF.

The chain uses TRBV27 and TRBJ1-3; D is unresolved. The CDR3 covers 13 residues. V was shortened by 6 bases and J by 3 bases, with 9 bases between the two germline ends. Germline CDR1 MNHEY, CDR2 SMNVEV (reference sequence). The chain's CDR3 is CASSPQFGNTIYF. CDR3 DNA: TGTGCCAGCAGCCCCCAATTTGGAAACACCATATATTTT.

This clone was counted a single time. CDR3: CASRDRMDGYTF. DNA of the CDR3: TGTGCCAGCAGGGACAGGATGGATGGCTACACCTTC. The V call is TRBV6-5, the J call TRBJ1-2; the match to TRBD1 covers 7 bases. This CDR3 has 12 amino acids. The V segment lost 6 bases and the J segment 6 bases; nucleotides outside the gene matches: 4. The V gene's germline CDR1 is MNHEY and CDR2 SVGAGI.

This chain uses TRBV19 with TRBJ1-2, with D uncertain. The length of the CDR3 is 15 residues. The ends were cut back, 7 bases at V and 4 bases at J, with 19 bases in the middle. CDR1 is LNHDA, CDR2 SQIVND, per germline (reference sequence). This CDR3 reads CASTRTGRVSYGYTF. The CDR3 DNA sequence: TGTGCCAGTACTCGCACCGGTCGAGTGAGCTATGGCTACACCTTC.

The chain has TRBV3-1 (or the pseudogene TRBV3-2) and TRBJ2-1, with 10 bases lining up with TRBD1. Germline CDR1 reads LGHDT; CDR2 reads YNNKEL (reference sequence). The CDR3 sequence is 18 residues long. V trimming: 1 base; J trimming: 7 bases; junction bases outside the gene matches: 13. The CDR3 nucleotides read TGTGCCAGCAGCCAAGTGCTCCGGGACAGGGGAGTGGGGAATGAGCAGTTCTTC. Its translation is CASSQVLRDRGVGNEQFF.

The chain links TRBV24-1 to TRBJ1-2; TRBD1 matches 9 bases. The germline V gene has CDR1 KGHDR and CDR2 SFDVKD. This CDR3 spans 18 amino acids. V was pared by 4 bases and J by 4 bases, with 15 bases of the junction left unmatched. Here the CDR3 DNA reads TGTGCCACCAGTGAGGCAACAGGGGGCCCAGGCTGGCTCTATGGCTACACCTTC. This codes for CATSEATGGPGWLYGYTF.

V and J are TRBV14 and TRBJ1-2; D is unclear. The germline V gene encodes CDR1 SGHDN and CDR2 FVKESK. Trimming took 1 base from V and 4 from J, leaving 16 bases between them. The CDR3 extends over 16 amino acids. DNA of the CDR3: TGTGCCAGCAGCCAAGGACGAGGGCTCGGGAGCTATGGCTACACCTTC. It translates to CASSQGRGLGSYGYTF.

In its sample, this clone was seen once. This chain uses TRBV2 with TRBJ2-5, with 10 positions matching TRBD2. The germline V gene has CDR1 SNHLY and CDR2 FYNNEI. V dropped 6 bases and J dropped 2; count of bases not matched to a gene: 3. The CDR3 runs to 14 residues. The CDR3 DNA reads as TGTGCCAGCAGGGCGACTAGCGGGCAAGAGACCCAGTACTTC. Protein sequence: CASRATSGQETQYF.

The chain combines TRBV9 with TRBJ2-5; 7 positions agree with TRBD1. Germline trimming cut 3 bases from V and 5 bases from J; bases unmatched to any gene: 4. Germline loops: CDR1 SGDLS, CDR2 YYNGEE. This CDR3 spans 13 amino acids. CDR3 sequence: CASSGQGAETQYF. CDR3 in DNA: TGTGCCAGCAGCGGACAGGGAGCCGAGACCCAGTACTTC.

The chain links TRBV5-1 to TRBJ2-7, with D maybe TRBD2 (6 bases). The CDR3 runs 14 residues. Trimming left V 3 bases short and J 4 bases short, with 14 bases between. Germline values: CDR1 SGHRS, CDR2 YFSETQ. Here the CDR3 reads CASSSSGLLYEQYF. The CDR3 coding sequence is TGCGCCAGCAGCTCTTCGGGACTCCTTTACGAGCAGTACTTC.

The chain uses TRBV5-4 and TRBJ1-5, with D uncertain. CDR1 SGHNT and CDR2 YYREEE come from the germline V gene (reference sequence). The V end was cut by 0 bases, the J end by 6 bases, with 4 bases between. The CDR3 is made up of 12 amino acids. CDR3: CASSLDSQPQHF. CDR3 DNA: TGTGCCAGCAGCTTGGACAGTCAGCCCCAGCATTTT.

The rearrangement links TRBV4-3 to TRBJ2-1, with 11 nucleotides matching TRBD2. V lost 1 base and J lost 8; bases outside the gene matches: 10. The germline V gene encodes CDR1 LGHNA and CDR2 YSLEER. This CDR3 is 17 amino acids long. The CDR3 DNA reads TGCGCCAGCAGCCAAGTAACTAGCGGGAGTTGGGCAGATGAGCAGTTCTTC. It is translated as CASSQVTSGSWADEQFF.

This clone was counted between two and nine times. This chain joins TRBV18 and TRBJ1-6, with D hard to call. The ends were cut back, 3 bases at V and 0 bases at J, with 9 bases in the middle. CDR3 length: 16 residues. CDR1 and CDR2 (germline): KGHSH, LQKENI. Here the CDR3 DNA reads TGTGCCAGCTCACCGAGGTCGAGCTCCTATAATTCACCCCTCCACTTT. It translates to CASSPRSSSYNSPLHF.

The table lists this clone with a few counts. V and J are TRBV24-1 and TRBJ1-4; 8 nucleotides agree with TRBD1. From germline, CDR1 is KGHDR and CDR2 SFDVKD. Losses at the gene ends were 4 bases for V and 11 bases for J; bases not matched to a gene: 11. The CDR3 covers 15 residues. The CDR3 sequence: CATSDSGGPSGKLFF. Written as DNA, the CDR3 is TGTGCCACCAGTGACTCAGGGGGCCCGAGTGGGAAACTGTTTTTT.

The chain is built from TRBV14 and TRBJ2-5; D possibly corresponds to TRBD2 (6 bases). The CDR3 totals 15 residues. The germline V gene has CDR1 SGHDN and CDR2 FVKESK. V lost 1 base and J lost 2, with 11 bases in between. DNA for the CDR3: TGTGCCAGCAGCCAAGCGACTAGTTTTCAAGAGACCCAGTACTTC. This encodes CASSQATSFQETQYF.

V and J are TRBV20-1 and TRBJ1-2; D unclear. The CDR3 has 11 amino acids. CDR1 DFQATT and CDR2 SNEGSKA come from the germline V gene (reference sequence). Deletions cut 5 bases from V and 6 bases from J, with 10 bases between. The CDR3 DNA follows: TGCAGTGCTGGGCGGGTGGATGGCTACACCTTC. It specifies CSAGRVDGYTF.

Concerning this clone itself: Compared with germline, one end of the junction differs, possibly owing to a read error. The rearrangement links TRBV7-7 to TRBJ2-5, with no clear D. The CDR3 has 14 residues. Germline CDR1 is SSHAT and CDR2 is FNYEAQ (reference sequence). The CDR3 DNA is TGTGCTAGCAGCTTAAGTACGGGTGATGAGACCCAGTACTTC. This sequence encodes CASSLSTGDETQYF.